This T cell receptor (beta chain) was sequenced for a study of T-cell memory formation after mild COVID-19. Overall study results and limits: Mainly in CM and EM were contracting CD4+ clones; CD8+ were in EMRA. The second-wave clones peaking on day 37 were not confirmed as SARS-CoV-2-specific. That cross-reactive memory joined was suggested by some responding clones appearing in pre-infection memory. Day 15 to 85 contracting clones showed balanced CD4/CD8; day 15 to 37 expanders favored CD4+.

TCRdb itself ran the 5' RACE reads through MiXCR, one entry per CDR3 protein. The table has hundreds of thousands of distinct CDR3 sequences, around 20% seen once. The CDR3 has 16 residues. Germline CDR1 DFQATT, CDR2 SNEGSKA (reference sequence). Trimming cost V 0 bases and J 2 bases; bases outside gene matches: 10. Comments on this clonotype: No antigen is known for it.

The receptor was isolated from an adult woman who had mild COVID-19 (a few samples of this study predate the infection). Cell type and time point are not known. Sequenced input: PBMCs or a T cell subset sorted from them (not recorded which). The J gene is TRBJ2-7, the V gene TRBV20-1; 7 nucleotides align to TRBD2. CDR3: CSARDVGREGTYEQYF. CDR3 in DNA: TGCAGTGCTAGAGATGTGGGCAGGGAGGGTACCTACGAGCAGTACTTC.